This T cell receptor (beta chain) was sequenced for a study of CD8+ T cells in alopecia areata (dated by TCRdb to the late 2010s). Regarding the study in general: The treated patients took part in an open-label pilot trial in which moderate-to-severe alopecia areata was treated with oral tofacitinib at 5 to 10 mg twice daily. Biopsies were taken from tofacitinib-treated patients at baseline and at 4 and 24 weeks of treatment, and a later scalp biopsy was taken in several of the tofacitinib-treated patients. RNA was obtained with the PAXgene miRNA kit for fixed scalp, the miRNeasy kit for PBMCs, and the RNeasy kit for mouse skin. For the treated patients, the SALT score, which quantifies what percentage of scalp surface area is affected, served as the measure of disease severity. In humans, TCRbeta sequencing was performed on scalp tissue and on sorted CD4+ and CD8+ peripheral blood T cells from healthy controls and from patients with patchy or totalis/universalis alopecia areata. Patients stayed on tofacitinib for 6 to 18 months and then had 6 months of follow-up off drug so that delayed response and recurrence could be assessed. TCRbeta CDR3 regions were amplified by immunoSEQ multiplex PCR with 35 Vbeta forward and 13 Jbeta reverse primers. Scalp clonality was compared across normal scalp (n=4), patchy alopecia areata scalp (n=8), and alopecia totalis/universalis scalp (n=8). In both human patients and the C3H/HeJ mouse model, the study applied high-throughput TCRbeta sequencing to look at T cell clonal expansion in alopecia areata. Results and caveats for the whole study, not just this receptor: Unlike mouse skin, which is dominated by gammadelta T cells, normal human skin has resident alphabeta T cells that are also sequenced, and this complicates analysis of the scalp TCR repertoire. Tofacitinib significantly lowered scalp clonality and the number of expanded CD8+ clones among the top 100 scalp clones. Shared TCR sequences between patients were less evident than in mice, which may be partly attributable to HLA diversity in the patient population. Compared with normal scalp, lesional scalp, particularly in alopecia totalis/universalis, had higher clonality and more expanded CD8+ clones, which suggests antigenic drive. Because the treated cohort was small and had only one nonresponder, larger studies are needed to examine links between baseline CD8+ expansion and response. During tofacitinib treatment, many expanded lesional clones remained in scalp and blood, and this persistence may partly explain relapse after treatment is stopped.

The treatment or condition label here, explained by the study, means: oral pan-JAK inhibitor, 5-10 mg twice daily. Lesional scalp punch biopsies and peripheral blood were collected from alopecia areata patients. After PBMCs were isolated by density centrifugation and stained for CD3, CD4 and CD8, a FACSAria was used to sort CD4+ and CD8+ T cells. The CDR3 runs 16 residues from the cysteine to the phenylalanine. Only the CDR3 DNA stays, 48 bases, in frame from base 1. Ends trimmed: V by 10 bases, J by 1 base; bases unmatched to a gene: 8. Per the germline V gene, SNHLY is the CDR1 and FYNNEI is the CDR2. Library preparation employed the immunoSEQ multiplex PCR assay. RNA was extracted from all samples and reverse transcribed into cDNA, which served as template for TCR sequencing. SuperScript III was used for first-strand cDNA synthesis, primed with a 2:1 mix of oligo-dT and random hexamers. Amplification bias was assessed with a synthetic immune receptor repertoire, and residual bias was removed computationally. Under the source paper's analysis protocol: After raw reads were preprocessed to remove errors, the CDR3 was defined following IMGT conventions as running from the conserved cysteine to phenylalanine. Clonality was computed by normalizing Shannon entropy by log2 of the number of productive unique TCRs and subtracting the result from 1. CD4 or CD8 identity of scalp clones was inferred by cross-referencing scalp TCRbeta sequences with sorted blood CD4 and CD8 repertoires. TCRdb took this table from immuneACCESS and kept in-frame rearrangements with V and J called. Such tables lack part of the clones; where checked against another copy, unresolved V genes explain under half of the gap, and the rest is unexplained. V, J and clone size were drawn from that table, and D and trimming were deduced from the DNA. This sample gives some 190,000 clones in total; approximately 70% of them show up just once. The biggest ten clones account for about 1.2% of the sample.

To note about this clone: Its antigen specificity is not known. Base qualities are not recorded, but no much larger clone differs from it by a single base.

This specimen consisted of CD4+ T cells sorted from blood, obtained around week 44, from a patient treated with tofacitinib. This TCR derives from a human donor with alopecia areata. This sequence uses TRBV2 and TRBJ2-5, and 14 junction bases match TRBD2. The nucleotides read TGTGCCACCGCCCGAGGACTAGCGGGGGGCCAAGAGACCCAGTACTTC. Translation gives CATARGLAGGQETQYF.